The entry below gives a single TCR beta chain sequence along with its context. Per germline, CDR1 SGDLS and CDR2 YYNGEE. CDR3 length equals 15 residues. Trimming took 0 bases from V and 4 from J, leaving 10 bases between them. Using immunoSEQ multiplex PCR, the repertoire was profiled, and TCRdb retains in-frame clones only, with some absent. This sample has roughly 60,000 clones, with approximately 89% found just once. This entry is derived from a study of technical replicates of blood from four donors. The receptor comes from a human donor in good health. Some clones in this sample may be carry-over from other donors' samples. J is TRBJ1-4 and V is TRBV9; TRBD1 might be the D (5 bases). Sample: PBMCs. The chain's CDR3 is CASSVGAGFNEKLFF. Written as DNA, the CDR3 is TGTGCCAGCAGCGTAGGTGCAGGGTTTAATGAAAAACTGTTTTTT.